This entry is about one T cell receptor (beta chain). Its antigen is currently not known. The input lacks base qualities; no much larger clone sits a single base away. Sequencing relied on an Illumina HiSeq 2500. TCR beta libraries were prepared by quantitative 5'-RACE with molecular barcodes. The paper's data handling went like this. A new computational method, built on a probabilistic model of VDJ rearrangement, was used to identify disease-linked TCR variants. The raw public data were reprocessed by TCRdb itself: fastp quality trimming at Q25, MiXCR clonotype calling, in-frame beta chains only. Rows with a matching CDR3 protein are joined into one entry that keeps the most common DNA and genes. TCRdb, not the authors, supplied the V and J calls. A total of roughly 350,000 distinct CDR3 sequences appear in this sample, 7% to 9% of them only once. Of the sample, approximately 15% falls within the top ten clones.

The data originate from a study of CD8 T cells in ankylosing spondylitis (dated by TCRdb to 2016 to 2017). Background for the entire study: The study set out to find disease-linked TCR variants by profiling T cell receptor beta repertoires in ankylosing spondylitis patients and healthy donors. The whole study cohort included 95 to 130 healthy donors and about two dozen ankylosing spondylitis patients. Peripheral blood was sampled, and synovial fluid was additionally collected from ankylosing spondylitis patients.

The germline V gene supplies CDR1 SGHRS and CDR2 YFSETQ. Its CDR3 holds 14 amino acids, cysteine through phenylalanine. CDR3 DNA is the only sequence kept; it has 42 bases, read in frame from the first base. V and J lose 1 base and 4 bases, and a span of 11 bases separates them. Overall results and qualifications from the work: The disease-linked clones were reported to be significantly enriched in matched synovial fluid samples from ankylosing spondylitis patients. A TCR beta motif made up of several highly homologous amino acid variants appeared to be characteristic of blood from ankylosing spondylitis patients. Some motif variants were previously reported in synovial fluid and blood of reactive arthritis patients, suggesting common disease-initiation mechanisms. The disease-linked clones had a CD8+ phenotype and were found at relatively low frequencies in peripheral blood.

Material: blood, either unsorted or a sorted T cell fraction (not recorded which). Here the chain combines TRBV5-1 and TRBJ1-2; the best D guess is TRBD1, with 6 bases matching. This TCR derives from a male donor with ankylosing spondylitis. The bases read TGCGCCAGCAGCTTGACAGGGCCGCGCTATGGCTACACCTTC. Its translation reads: CASSLTGPRYGYTF.